The 20 T cell receptor beta chains listed next were all sequenced from one sample in a study of cytomegalovirus exposure and HLA in healthy donors. With 60 Vbeta and 13 Jbeta primers, the PCR was carried out. TCRdb keeps only in-frame clones here, not all; method: immunoSEQ multiplex PCR. The sample shows about 63,000 clones, roughly 80% of them seen only once. Sequenced input: PBMCs. The receptors here all came from a woman aged 25 to 45 in good health and CMV-seronegative.

J is TRBJ2-1 and V is TRBV2; 9 positions agree with TRBD2. CDR1 and CDR2 from the germline V gene are SNHLY and FYNNEI. The V gene end was trimmed by 2 bases and the J gene end by 4 bases; junction bases not matched to a gene: 3. CDR3 length: 15 amino acids. The CDR3 sequence: CASSEKTSGYNEQFF. The DNA of the CDR3 is TGTGCCAGCAGTGAAAAAACTAGCGGGTACAATGAGCAGTTCTTC.

This clone was picked up one time. The chain joins TRBV11-2 to TRBJ1-4; the match to TRBD1 covers 7 bases. Trimming took 2 bases from V and 1 from J; bases not matched to a gene: 1. The CDR3 runs to 15 residues. Germline-derived CDR1 and CDR2 are SGHAT and FQNNGV. The CDR3 region is CASSLRDRTNEKLFF. CDR3 DNA sequence: TGTGCCAGCAGCTTAAGGGACAGAACTAATGAAAAACTGTTTTTT.

The gene calls are TRBV7-2 and TRBJ2-3; TRBD2 aligns across 14 bases. The CDR3 covers 17 residues. The germline V gene encodes CDR1 SGHTA and CDR2 FQGNSA. Trimming cost V 5 bases and J 4 bases; bases outside gene matches: 8. The DNA for the CDR3 is TGTGCCAGCAGCCTCACCGGGACTAGCGGGAGCGCAGATACGCAGTATTTT. It yields the protein CASSLTGTSGSADTQYF.

The V and J genes are TRBV7-9 and TRBJ2-3; 8 positions agree with TRBD1. The V and J ends lost 2 bases and 1 base, in that order; junction bases with no gene match: 2. This CDR3 region has 15 residues. Germline CDR1 is SEHNR and CDR2 is FQNEAQ (reference sequence). CDR3 protein: CASSLIQGGTDTQYF. In DNA form, the CDR3 reads TGTGCCAGCAGCTTAATACAGGGGGGCACAGATACGCAGTATTTT.

In this sample, this clone turned up once. The J gene is TRBJ2-7, the V gene TRBV7-2, with D possibly TRBD1 on 6 matching bases. This CDR3 spans 15 amino acids. Trimming cost V 3 bases and J 3 bases, with 15 bases left between them. CDR1 is SGHTA and CDR2 is FQGNSA in the germline V gene. CDR3 amino acids: CASSFRDTFYYEQYF. The DNA of the CDR3 is TGTGCCAGCAGCTTTAGGGACACCTTCTACTACGAGCAGTACTTC.

V gene TRBV11-2 combines with J gene TRBJ1-4; 8 bases match TRBD1. This CDR3 comprises 16 residues. With 3 bases clipped from V and 3 bases from J, the junction kept 6 bases outside the gene matches. Germline loops: CDR1 SGHAT, CDR2 FQNNGV. CDR3 coding DNA: TGTGCCAGCAGCTTTACAAGACAGGGGTCTAATGAAAAACTGTTTTTT. Encoded protein: CASSFTRQGSNEKLFF.

The chain recombines TRBV7-9 with TRBJ1-3, with D perhaps matching TRBD1 (5 bases). V was clipped by 0 bases and J by 0 bases, with 6 bases between them. Germline V gives CDR1 SEHNR, CDR2 FQNEAQ (reference sequence). CDR3 size: 15 residues. The CDR3 sequence is CASSLAGVSGNTIYF. CDR3 nucleotide sequence: TGTGCCAGCAGCTTAGCAGGGGTCTCTGGAAACACCATATATTTT.

This clone appeared a few times. The V gene is TRBV6-1, the J gene TRBJ1-1, with D maybe TRBD1 (6 bases). Germline V gene sequence: CDR1 MNHNS, CDR2 SASEGT. The CDR3 extends over 14 amino acids. Between the trimmed V and J ends, which lost 4 bases and 1 base, there was a span of 10 bases. DNA for the CDR3: TGTGCCAGCAGTGTACTACAGGGGAACACTGAAGCTTTCTTT. Translating gives CASSVLQGNTEAFF.

The rearrangement links TRBV7-2 to TRBJ1-2; the D gene is possibly TRBD1 (5 bases). The CDR3 contains 14 residues. Deletions cut 7 bases from V and 3 bases from J, with 15 bases between. CDR1 is SGHTA and CDR2 is FQGNSA in the germline V gene. The CDR3, as DNA: TGTGCCAGCACTACCAGGCAGGGTCACTATGGCTACACCTTC. Its protein product is CASTTRQGHYGYTF. The variable domain in full, with the rest retrieved from reference TRBV7-2 and TRBJ1-2, is GAGVSQSPSNKVTEKGKDVELRCDPISGHTALYWYRQSLGQGLEFLIYFQGNSAPDKSGLPSDRFSAERTGGSVSTLTIQRTQQEDSAVYLCASTTRQGHYGYTFGSGTRLTVV.

Comment on this clone: Additional DNA sequences in this sample encode the identical CDR3. J is TRBJ1-1 and V is TRBV7-2, with D possibly TRBD1 on 5 matching bases. V was pared by 5 bases and J by 4 bases, with 11 bases between. The CDR3 runs 13 residues. CDR1 SGHTA and CDR2 FQGNSA come from the germline V gene. In DNA, the CDR3 is TGTGCCAGCAGCCTGGGGGGAGGCACTGAAGCTTTCTTT. Its protein is CASSLGGGTEAFF.

The V and J genes are TRBV11-3 and TRBJ2-1; 8 positions match TRBD2. Germline CDR1 reads SGHNT; CDR2 reads YENEEA. This CDR3 has 15 amino acids. Trimming removed 5 bases from V and 9 bases from J; junction bases left unmatched: 12. The CDR3 here is CASSRTGLAEVEQFF. CDR3 sequence (DNA): TGTGCCAGCAGCCGTACCGGACTAGCCGAAGTTGAGCAGTTCTTC.

The J gene is TRBJ1-1, the V gene TRBV4-2, with 9 nucleotides matching TRBD1. Germline V gene sequence: CDR1 LGHNA, CDR2 YNFKEQ. The CDR3 runs to 16 residues. V dropped 1 base and J dropped 3; count of bases not matched to a gene: 6. CDR3: CASSQATTGGHTEAFF. For the CDR3, the DNA is TGTGCCAGCAGCCAAGCTACAACAGGGGGCCACACTGAAGCTTTCTTT.

This chain links TRBV6-5 with TRBJ1-5; D remains unclear. The CDR3 is 14 amino acids. CDR1 is MNHEY, CDR2 SVGAGI, per germline. Trimming took 2 bases from V and 1 from J, leaving 6 bases between them. CDR3 nucleotides: TGTGCCAGCAGTTACGCGATGAGCAATCAGCCCCAGCATTTT. Translated: CASSYAMSNQPQHF.

The CDR3 bases are TGTGCCAGCAGCTTAGAAGGGGGCGAGAAAGCTTTCTTT. Translated, it gives CASSLEGGEKAFF. V is TRBV11-3 and J is TRBJ1-1; 7 bases map to TRBD1. After removal of 0 bases from V and 9 bases from J, the junction contained 4 bases not matched to a gene. In germline, CDR1 is SGHNT, CDR2 YENEEA. CDR3 length equals 13 residues.

This clone appeared a single time. The chain joins TRBV29-1 to TRBJ2-4; TRBD1 might be the D (6 bases). The germline CDR1 and CDR2 sequences are SQVTM and ANQGSEA. The V gene lost 3 bases and the J gene lost 7 bases, with 10 bases spanning the gap. The CDR3 length is 12 residues. CDR3 bases: TGCAGCGTTGAGGGGGCAGGGAACATTCAGTACTTC. Translating it yields CSVEGAGNIQYF. The full variable domain, completed using reference TRBV29-1 and TRBJ2-4, is SAVISQKPSRDICQRGTSLTIQCQVDSQVTMMFWYRQQPGQSLTLIATANQGSEATYESGFVIDKFPISRPNLTFSTLTVSNMSPEDSSIYLCSVEGAGNIQYFGAGTRLSVL.

The chain couples TRBV7-6 to TRBJ1-2; D perhaps matches TRBD1 (6 bases). Germline CDR1 SGHVS, CDR2 FNYEAQ. This CDR3 contains 13 residues. V was shortened by 1 base and J by 5 bases, with 8 bases between the two germline ends. This CDR3 is CASSLGTEYGYTF. In DNA, the CDR3 is TGTGCCAGCAGCTTAGGGACAGAGTATGGCTACACCTTC.

The rearrangement links TRBV7-2 to TRBJ1-5; no clear D gene. The germline V gene has CDR1 SGHTA and CDR2 FQGNSA. Trimming stripped 3 bases from V and 3 bases from J, with 9 bases between. This CDR3 region has 14 residues. CDR3 sequence: CASSFGQLNQPQHF. The CDR3 DNA reads TGTGCCAGCAGCTTTGGGCAGCTCAATCAGCCCCAGCATTTT.

This clone was picked up a small number of times. The chain combines TRBV19 with TRBJ1-1; 7 bases are a match to TRBD1. Germline V gene data show CDR1 as LNHDA and CDR2 as SQIVND (reference sequence). V was pared by 5 bases and J by 6 bases, with 12 bases of the junction left unmatched. The CDR3 is 15 amino acids. CDR3 sequence: CASSSRDRGWAEAFF. DNA for the CDR3: TGTGCCAGTAGTTCGAGGGACAGAGGTTGGGCTGAAGCTTTCTTT.

Of note for this clone: Sequence at one end of the junction differs from germline and may be a read error. J is TRBJ1-2 and V is TRBV18; D may be TRBD1 (5 bases). The CDR3 has 14 amino acids. The V gene's germline CDR1 is KGHSH and CDR2 LQKENI. CDR3 nucleotides: TGTGCCAGCTCACCAAGCGGGGCTAACTATGGCTACCCCTTC. The encoded protein is CASSPSGANYGYPF.

The genes are TRBV21-1 and TRBJ1-1; TRBD1, the D gene given by the table, was not confirmed from the DNA. TRBV21-1 is a known pseudogene. The CDR3 has 16 amino acids. CDR3 protein: CASSLEDRGVNTEAFF. CDR3 DNA: TGTGCCAGCAGCCTAGAGGACAGGGGGGTGAACACTGAAGCTTTCTTT.